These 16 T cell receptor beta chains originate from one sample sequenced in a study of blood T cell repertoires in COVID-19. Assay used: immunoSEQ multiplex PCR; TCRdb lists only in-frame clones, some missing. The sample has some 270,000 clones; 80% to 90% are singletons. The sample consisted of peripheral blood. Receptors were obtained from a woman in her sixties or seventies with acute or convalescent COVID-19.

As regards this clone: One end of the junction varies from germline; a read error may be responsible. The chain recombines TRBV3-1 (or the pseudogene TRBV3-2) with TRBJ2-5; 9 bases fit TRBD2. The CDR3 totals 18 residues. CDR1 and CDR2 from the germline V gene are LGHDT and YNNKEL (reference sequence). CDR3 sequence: CARSQDGGGGDSVETQYF. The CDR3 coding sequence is TGTGCCCGCAGCCAAGACGGGGGCGGGGGGGACTCTGTGGAGACCCAGTACTTC.

CDR3 DNA: TGTGCCAGCTCACCCGGGACGAACAGGGGGCTGATCTACACCTTC. The encoded protein is CASSPGTNRGLIYTF. This chain uses TRBV18 with TRBJ1-2; TRBD1 matches at 9 bases. Germline CDR1 and CDR2: KGHSH and LQKENI. The CDR3 is 15 residues long. The V gene end was trimmed by 3 bases and the J gene end by 10 bases; junction bases not matched to a gene: 12.

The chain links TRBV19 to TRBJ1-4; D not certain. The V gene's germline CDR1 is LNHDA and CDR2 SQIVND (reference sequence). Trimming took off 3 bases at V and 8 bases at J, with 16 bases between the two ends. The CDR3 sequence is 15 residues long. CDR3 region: CASSIARAPREKLFF. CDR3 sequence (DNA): TGTGCCAGTAGTATCGCGCGGGCCCCGAGGGAAAAACTGTTTTTT. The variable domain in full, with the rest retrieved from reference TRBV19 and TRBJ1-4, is DGGITQSPKYLFRKEGQNVTLSCEQNLNHDAMYWYRQDPGQGLRLIYYSQIVNDFQKGDIAEGYSVSREKKESFPLTVTSAQKNPTAFYLCASSIARAPREKLFFGSGTQLSVL.

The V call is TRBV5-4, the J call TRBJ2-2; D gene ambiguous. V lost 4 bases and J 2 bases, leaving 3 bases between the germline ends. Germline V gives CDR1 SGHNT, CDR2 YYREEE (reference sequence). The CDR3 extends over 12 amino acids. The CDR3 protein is CASSLNTGELFF. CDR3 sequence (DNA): TGTGCCAGCAGCCTTAACACCGGGGAGCTGTTTTTT.

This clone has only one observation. This CDR3 reads CASSLGAGGYEQYF. The DNA for the CDR3 is TGTGCCAGCAGCTTAGGAGCGGGGGGCTACGAGCAGTACTTC. The chain is built from TRBV11-2 and TRBJ2-7, with TRBD2 matching 9 bases. The V gene end was trimmed by 1 base and the J gene end by 3 bases; junction bases not matched to a gene: 1. Germline-derived CDR1 and CDR2 are SGHAT and FQNNGV. This CDR3 has 14 residues.

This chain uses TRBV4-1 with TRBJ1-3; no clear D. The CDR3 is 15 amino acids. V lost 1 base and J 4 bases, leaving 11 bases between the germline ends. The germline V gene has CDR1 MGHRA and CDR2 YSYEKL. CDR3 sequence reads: CASSQAQAFGNTIYF. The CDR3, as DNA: TGCGCCAGCAGCCAAGCGCAGGCGTTCGGAAACACCATATATTTT.

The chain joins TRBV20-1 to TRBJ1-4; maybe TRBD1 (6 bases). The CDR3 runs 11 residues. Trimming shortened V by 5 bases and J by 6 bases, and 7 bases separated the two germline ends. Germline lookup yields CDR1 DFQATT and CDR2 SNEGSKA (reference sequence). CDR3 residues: CSAGTYEKLFF. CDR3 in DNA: TGCAGTGCTGGGACATATGAAAAACTGTTTTTT.

CDR3 sequence reads: CASRGQGAQDTEAFF. CDR3 DNA: TGCGCCAGCAGGGGACAGGGGGCGCAGGACACTGAAGCTTTCTTT. The chain has TRBV5-1 and TRBJ1-1; 12 nucleotides align to TRBD1. The CDR3 sequence is 15 residues long. CDR1 is SGHRS and CDR2 is YFSETQ in the germline V gene. Unmatched junction bases numbered 5, after V lost 5 bases and J lost 3 bases.

The CDR3 reads CASSVGTVPNYGYTF. The CDR3 DNA follows: TGTGCCAGCAGCGTAGGAACAGTTCCTAACTATGGCTACACCTTC. V gene TRBV9 combines with J gene TRBJ1-2; no firm D call. The CDR3 sequence is 15 residues long. Germline CDR1 is SGDLS and CDR2 is YYNGEE. V was pared by 0 bases and J by 0 bases, with 9 bases between.

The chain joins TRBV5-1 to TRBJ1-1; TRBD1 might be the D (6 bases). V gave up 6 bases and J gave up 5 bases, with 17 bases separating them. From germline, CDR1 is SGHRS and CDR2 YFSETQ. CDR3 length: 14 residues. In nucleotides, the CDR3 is TGCGCCAGCAACTATACACAGGGACGGACTGAAGCTTTCTTT. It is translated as CASNYTQGRTEAFF. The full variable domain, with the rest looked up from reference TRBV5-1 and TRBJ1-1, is KAGVTQTPRYLIKTRGQQVTLSCSPISGHRSVSWYQQTPGQGLQFLFEYFSETQRNKGNFPGRFSGRQFSNSRSEMNVSTLELGDSALYLCASNYTQGRTEAFFGQGTRLTVV.

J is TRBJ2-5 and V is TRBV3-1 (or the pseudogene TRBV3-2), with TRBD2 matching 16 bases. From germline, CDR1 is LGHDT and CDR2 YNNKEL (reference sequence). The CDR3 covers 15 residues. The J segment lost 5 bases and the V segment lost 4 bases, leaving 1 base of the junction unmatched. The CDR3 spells CASSLGLAGGETQYF. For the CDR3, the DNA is TGTGCCAGCAGCCTGGGACTAGCGGGGGGGGAGACCCAGTACTTC.

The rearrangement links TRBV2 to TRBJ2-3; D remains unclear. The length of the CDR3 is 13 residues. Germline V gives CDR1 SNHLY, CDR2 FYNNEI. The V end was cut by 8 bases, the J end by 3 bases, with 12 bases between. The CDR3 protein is CASQNLKTDTQYF. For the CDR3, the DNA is TGTGCCAGCCAAAACTTAAAAACAGATACGCAGTATTTT. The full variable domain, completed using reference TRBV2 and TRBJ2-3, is EPEVTQTPSHQVTQMGQEVILRCVPISNHLYFYWYRQILGQKVEFLVSFYNNEISEKSEIFDDQFSVERPDGSNFTLKIRSTKLEDSAMYFCASQNLKTDTQYFGPGTRLTVL.

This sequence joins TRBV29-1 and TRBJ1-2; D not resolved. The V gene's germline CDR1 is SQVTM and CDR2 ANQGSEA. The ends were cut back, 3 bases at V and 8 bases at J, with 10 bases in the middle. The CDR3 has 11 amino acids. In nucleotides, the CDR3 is TGCAGCGTTGATCCCGAGCGGGGCTACACCTTC. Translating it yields CSVDPERGYTF.

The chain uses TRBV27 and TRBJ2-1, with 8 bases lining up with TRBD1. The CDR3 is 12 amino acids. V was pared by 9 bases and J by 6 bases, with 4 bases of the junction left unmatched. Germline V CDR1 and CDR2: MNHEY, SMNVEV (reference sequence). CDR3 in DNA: TGTGCCAGTAGAACAGGGGGCAATGAGCAGTTCTTC. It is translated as CASRTGGNEQFF.

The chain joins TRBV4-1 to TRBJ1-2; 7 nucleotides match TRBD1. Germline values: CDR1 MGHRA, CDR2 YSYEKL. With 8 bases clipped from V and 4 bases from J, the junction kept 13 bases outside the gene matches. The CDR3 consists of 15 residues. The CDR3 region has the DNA TGCGCCAGCCAGCCAAGGAGCCAGGGGGGCTATGGCTACACCTTC. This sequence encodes CASQPRSQGGYGYTF.

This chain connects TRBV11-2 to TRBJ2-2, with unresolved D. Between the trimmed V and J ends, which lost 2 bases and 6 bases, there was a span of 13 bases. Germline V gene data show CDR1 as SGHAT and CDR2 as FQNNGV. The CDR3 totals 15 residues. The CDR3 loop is CASSLPLLAPGELFF. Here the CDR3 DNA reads TGTGCCAGCAGCTTACCCCTCTTAGCACCCGGGGAGCTGTTTTTT.